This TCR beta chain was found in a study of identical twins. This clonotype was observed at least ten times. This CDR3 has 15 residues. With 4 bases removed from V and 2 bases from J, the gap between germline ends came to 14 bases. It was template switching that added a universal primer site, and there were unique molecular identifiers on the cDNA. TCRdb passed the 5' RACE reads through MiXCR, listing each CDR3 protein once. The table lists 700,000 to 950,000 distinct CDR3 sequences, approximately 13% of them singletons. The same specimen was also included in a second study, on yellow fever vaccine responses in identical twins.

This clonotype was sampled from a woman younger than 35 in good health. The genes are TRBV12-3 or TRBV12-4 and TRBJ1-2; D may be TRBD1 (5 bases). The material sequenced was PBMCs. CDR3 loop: CASSSEGLLNYGYTF. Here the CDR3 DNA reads TGTGCCAGCAGTTCTGAGGGACTCCTGAACTATGGCTACACCTTC.